A single sample is the source of the 24 T cell receptor beta chains below, sequenced in a study of cytomegalovirus exposure and HLA in healthy donors. With 60 Vbeta and 13 Jbeta primers, the PCR was carried out. Sequenced by immunoSEQ multiplex PCR; TCRdb stores in-frame clones only, minus some. The sample holds 170,000 or so clones, 80% to 85% seen once. Specimen: PBMCs. The receptors were sampled from a woman aged 25-40 years in good health and CMV-seronegative.

With respect to this clone: Relative to the germline gene, one junction end is altered; a read error may explain this. The gene calls are TRBV5-4 and TRBJ2-4; TRBD2 aligns across 15 bases. The CDR3 sequence is 16 residues long. Germline values: CDR1 SGHNT, CDR2 YYREEE (reference sequence). This chain's CDR3 is CASSAGLAGGRNSQYF. CDR3 bases: TGTGCCAGCAGCGCGGGACTAGCGGGAGGCCGGAACAGTCAGTACTTC.

The chain employs TRBV28 and TRBJ2-3, with 9 nucleotides matching TRBD2. The junction had 4 bases not matched to a gene; V was cut back by 8 bases and J by 4 bases. This CDR3 is built from 13 residues. The germline V gene encodes CDR1 MDHEN and CDR2 SYDVKM. The chain's CDR3 is CASLRGGADTQYF. CDR3 coding DNA: TGTGCCAGCCTACGCGGGGGGGCAGATACGCAGTATTTT.

The rearrangement links TRBV6-6 to TRBJ2-5, with TRBD2 as a possible D gene (6 bases). V lost 2 bases and J 5 bases, leaving 12 bases between the germline ends. Germline assignment: CDR1 MNHNY and CDR2 SVGAGI (reference sequence). The CDR3 is made up of 14 amino acids. This CDR3 is CASSYPGTGETQYF. The CDR3 bases are TGTGCCAGCAGTTACCCTGGGACTGGGGAGACCCAGTACTTC.

Only a few counts were recorded for this clone. J is TRBJ1-1 and V is TRBV6-5, with D unresolved. V was shortened by 5 bases and J by 5 bases, with 9 bases between the two germline ends. Germline V CDR1 and CDR2: MNHEY, SVGAGI. The CDR3 totals 12 residues. The CDR3 nucleotides read TGTGCCAGCAGTCCCCCGAGTACTGAAGCTTTCTTT. It translates to CASSPPSTEAFF.

The CDR3, as DNA: TGCGCCAGCAGCTTGCAGGGGGACCAAGAGACCCAGTACTTC. As protein: CASSLQGDQETQYF. The rearrangement uses TRBV5-1 and TRBJ2-5; 7 positions match TRBD1. The germline CDR1 and CDR2 sequences are SGHRS and YFSETQ. With 1 base clipped from V and 0 bases from J, the junction kept 0 bases outside the gene matches. The CDR3 runs to 14 residues. The full variable domain, rest sourced from reference TRBV5-1 and TRBJ2-5, is KAGVTQTPRYLIKTRGQQVTLSCSPISGHRSVSWYQQTPGQGLQFLFEYFSETQRNKGNFPGRFSGRQFSNSRSEMNVSTLELGDSALYLCASSLQGDQETQYFGPGTRLLVL.

The chain joins TRBV10-3 to TRBJ1-1; the D gene is possibly TRBD1 (5 bases). The CDR3 sequence is 14 residues long. Trimming took off 8 bases at V and 1 base at J, with 14 bases between the two ends. CDR1 ENHRY and CDR2 SYGVKD come from the germline V gene. CDR3 DNA: TGTGCCATCTCCTACCGGGACTCGAACACTGAAGCTTTCTTT. This sequence encodes CAISYRDSNTEAFF.

The chain has TRBV5-6 and TRBJ1-6; D gene ambiguous. CDR3 length: 15 residues. Trimming pared 0 bases from V and 4 bases from J, leaving 8 bases between. Germline V gene lookup returns CDR1 SGHDT and CDR2 YYEEEE. CDR3 in amino acids: CASSLAGRYNSPLHF. The CDR3 DNA reads TGTGCCAGCAGCTTGGCGGGGAGGTATAATTCACCCCTCCACTTT.

The J gene is TRBJ2-1, the V gene TRBV19; 9 bases are a match to TRBD2. Germline V gives CDR1 LNHDA, CDR2 SQIVND (reference sequence). This CDR3 is built from 15 residues. V was clipped by 3 bases and J by 3 bases; unmatched bases: 3. This CDR3 reads CASSIELAGYNEQFF. The CDR3, as DNA: TGTGCCAGTAGTATTGAACTAGCGGGCTACAATGAGCAGTTCTTC.

This sequence joins TRBV19 and TRBJ2-5; tentatively, D is TRBD2 (5 bases). Trimming pared 3 bases from V and 5 bases from J, leaving 16 bases between. Germline V gene lookup returns CDR1 LNHDA and CDR2 SQIVND (reference sequence). The CDR3 length is 15 residues. The CDR3 DNA reads TGTGCCAGTAGTATCATTTCCGGGGTTAAGGAGACCCAGTACTTC. Protein: CASSIISGVKETQYF.

V usage is TRBV19 and J usage is TRBJ2-2; D may be TRBD1 (5 bases). Germline V gene sequence: CDR1 LNHDA, CDR2 SQIVND (reference sequence). This CDR3 is 16 amino acids long. Trimming left V 7 bases short and J 5 bases short, with 20 bases between. DNA for the CDR3: TGTGCCAGTACACTGACAGCCACCTTAGGGACCGGGGAGCTGTTTTTT. Protein: CASTLTATLGTGELFF.

This clone occurred once. The V gene is TRBV7-9, the J gene TRBJ2-3, with 9 positions matching TRBD2. Germline CDR1 and CDR2: SEHNR and FQNEAQ (reference sequence). The length of the CDR3 is 16 residues. Trimming took 0 bases from V and 1 from J; bases not matched to a gene: 2. The chain's CDR3 is CASSLALAGRTDTQYF. The DNA of the CDR3 is TGTGCCAGCAGCTTAGCGCTAGCGGGGCGCACAGATACGCAGTATTTT.

In the case of this clone: A junction boundary mismatches the germline segment, possibly from a read error. The chain recombines TRBV7-9 with TRBJ1-5; D is undetermined. Germline assignment: CDR1 SEHNR and CDR2 FQNEAQ (reference sequence). The CDR3 is 16 amino acids. The CDR3 DNA follows: TGTTCCAGCAGCCCCGCCGGGGAGGGAAGCAATCAGCCCCAGCATTTT. As protein: CSSSPAGEGSNQPQHF. The full variable domain, in which reference TRBV7-9 and TRBJ1-5 provide the parts outside the CDR3, is DTGVSQNPRHKITKRGQNVTFRCDPISEHNRLYWYRQTLGQGPEFLTYFQNEAQLEKSRLLSDRFSAERPKGSFSTLEIQRTEQGDSAMYLCSSSPAGEGSNQPQHFGDGTRLSIL.

This clone was observed once. This sequence joins TRBV5-8 and TRBJ1-3; 7 bases match TRBD1. The CDR3 length is 17 residues. In germline, CDR1 is SGHTS, CDR2 YDEGEE. The J segment lost 2 bases and the V segment lost 0 bases, leaving 8 bases of the junction unmatched. The CDR3, as DNA: TGTGCCAGCAGCTTGGCAGGGGGAACGTTGGCTGGAAACACCATATATTTT. It codes for CASSLAGGTLAGNTIYF.

This clone showed up just a few times. The rearrangement uses TRBV18 and TRBJ2-6; D possibly corresponds to TRBD2 (6 bases). The V end lost 3 bases, the J end lost 11 bases, and 11 bases lay between the germline ends. Germline lookup yields CDR1 KGHSH and CDR2 LQKENI. The length of the CDR3 is 13 residues. In DNA, the CDR3 is TGTGCCAGCTCACCCGGGACTCCCCACGTCCTGACTTTC. The encoded protein is CASSPGTPHVLTF.

The table lists this clone with a count of one. This rearrangement joins TRBV5-1 to TRBJ2-2; D unresolved. With 4 bases removed from V and 2 bases from J, the gap between germline ends came to 6 bases. Per the germline V gene, CDR1 is SGHRS and CDR2 is YFSETQ. The length of the CDR3 is 13 residues. CDR3 region: CASSERNTGELFF. CDR3 DNA sequence: TGCGCCAGCAGCGAGCGTAACACCGGGGAGCTGTTTTTT. The whole variable domain, remainder taken from reference TRBV5-1 and TRBJ2-2, is KAGVTQTPRYLIKTRGQQVTLSCSPISGHRSVSWYQQTPGQGLQFLFEYFSETQRNKGNFPGRFSGRQFSNSRSEMNVSTLELGDSALYLCASSERNTGELFFGEGSRLTVL.

This clone was counted a few times. The same CDR3 arises from other DNA sequences in this sample as well. This chain uses TRBV9 with TRBJ2-1; 10 bases align to TRBD2. Germline CDR1 reads SGDLS; CDR2 reads YYNGEE. There are 15 residues in the CDR3. V was clipped by 0 bases and J by 4 bases; unmatched bases: 1. CDR3 in DNA: TGTGCCAGCAGCGTAGCAGCGGGAGGGTACAATGAGCAGTTCTTC. Amino acid sequence: CASSVAAGGYNEQFF.

Concerning this clone itself: The germline gene is not matched at one end of the junction; a read error may be the cause. The chain joins TRBV7-9 to TRBJ1-1, with a tentative D call TRBD1 (5 bases). CDR1 SEHNR and CDR2 FQNEAQ come from the germline V gene (reference sequence). This CDR3 comprises 19 residues. The DNA of the CDR3 is TGTTCCAGCAGCTTAGAGGTGGGCGTAGGGGATCCGATGAACACTGAAGCTTTCTTT. Translating gives CSSSLEVGVGDPMNTEAFF.

The chain has TRBV28 and TRBJ2-1; TRBD1 matches 7 bases. Germline lookup yields CDR1 MDHEN and CDR2 SYDVKM. The CDR3 spans 15 residues. The V and J ends lost 7 bases and 5 bases, in that order; junction bases with no gene match: 11. In DNA, the CDR3 is TGTGCCAGCAACCCATCAGGGGGAACTCACAATGAGCAGTTCTTC. Its translation is CASNPSGGTHNEQFF.

The chain recombines TRBV6-5 with TRBJ2-1, with TRBD2 matching 11 bases. The CDR3 totals 15 residues. The J segment lost 5 bases and the V segment lost 5 bases, leaving 5 bases of the junction unmatched. Germline V lookup: CDR1 MNHEY, CDR2 SVGAGI. CDR3 sequence reads: CASSLLAGADNEQFF. The CDR3 DNA reads as TGTGCCAGCAGTCTACTAGCGGGAGCAGACAATGAGCAGTTCTTC.

This clone was recorded only once. The V gene is TRBV10-3, the J gene TRBJ2-5; possible D gene TRBD1, 6 bases. Germline lookup yields CDR1 ENHRY and CDR2 SYGVKD. The CDR3 loop spans 15 amino acids. With 0 bases removed from V and 4 bases from J, the gap between germline ends came to 12 bases. The CDR3 DNA reads as TGTGCCATCAGTGAGTCGGGGGCGGCGGCAGAGACCCAGTACTTC. This sequence encodes CAISESGAAAETQYF.

This clone was seen more than once but under ten times. The chain employs TRBV19 and TRBJ2-1; 10 bases are a match to TRBD2. Germline V CDR1 and CDR2: LNHDA, SQIVND (reference sequence). This CDR3 region has 16 residues. The V segment lost 5 bases and the J segment 6 bases; nucleotides outside the gene matches: 10. CDR3 protein: CASSDGAGGQSNEQFF. CDR3 sequence (DNA): TGTGCCAGTAGTGACGGAGCGGGAGGGCAGAGCAATGAGCAGTTCTTC.

CDR3 DNA sequence: TGTGCCAGCAGTCCCGGCCTAGCAGTTGAGCAGTTCTTC. Protein: CASSPGLAVEQFF. The rearrangement joins TRBV28 to TRBJ2-1; a possible D gene is TRBD2 (5 bases). CDR1 and CDR2 from the germline V gene are MDHEN and SYDVKM. This CDR3 has 13 amino acids. V dropped 5 bases and J dropped 9 bases, with 14 bases sitting between them.

This clone was seen a handful of times. The rearrangement uses TRBV18 and TRBJ2-3; D remains ambiguous. The CDR3 length is 13 residues. V was cut by 3 bases and J by 3 bases, with 7 bases left in between. Germline V lookup: CDR1 KGHSH, CDR2 LQKENI. The CDR3 protein is CASSPSLTDTQYF. CDR3 DNA sequence: TGTGCCAGCTCACCGTCACTGACAGATACGCAGTATTTT.

The chain has TRBV4-1 and TRBJ2-3; possibly TRBD2 for D (5 bases). Germline CDR1 is MGHRA and CDR2 is YSYEKL. The CDR3 consists of 15 residues. Trimming removed 2 bases at V and 3 bases at J, with 12 bases between. The CDR3 reads CASSQIGVMTDTQYF. The CDR3 nucleotides are TGCGCCAGCAGCCAAATCGGGGTTATGACAGATACGCAGTATTTT.